This record covers a single TCR beta chain. The data derive from a study of OX40 agonist ivuxolimab in advanced cancers. Study as a whole: Eligibility rules accepted prior anti-PD-1, anti-PD-L1 or anti-CTLA-4 therapy, and around 44% had some.

V dropped 2 bases and J dropped 4 bases, with 10 bases sitting between them. In germline, CDR1 is SGHTA, CDR2 FQGTGA. The CDR3 loop spans 14 amino acids. The method was immunoSEQ multiplex PCR; TCRdb's version includes in-frame clones alone and lacks a portion of them. Among tens of thousands of clones listed, roughly 90% were seen once. The source is an adult with an advanced solid tumor such as melanoma, head and neck, liver or kidney cancer. The V gene is TRBV7-3, the J gene TRBJ2-3; D might be TRBD1 (6 bases). Sequencing was performed on CD4+ or CD8+ T cells sorted from blood, taken in a trial of the OX40 agonist ivuxolimab. The CDR3 protein is CASSLWQGSDTQYF. The CDR3 DNA reads TGTGCCAGCAGCTTATGGCAGGGGTCAGATACGCAGTATTTT. The complete variable domain, with remaining parts taken from reference TRBV7-3 and TRBJ2-3, reads GAGVSQTPSNKVTEKGKYVELRCDPISGHTALYWYRQSLGQGPEFLIYFQGTGAADDSGLPNDRFFAVRPEGSVSTLKIQRTERGDSAVYLCASSLWQGSDTQYFGPGTRLTVL.